This passage covers 26 T cell receptor beta chains from one sample sequenced in a study of early T cells in non-severe SARS-CoV-2 infection. TCRdb used MiXCR to reprocess the 5' RACE reads, holding one entry per CDR3 protein. The sample holds tens of thousands of distinct CDR3 sequences, about 9.5% seen once. Sequencing was performed on whole blood, taken at baseline. Receptor source: an adult who was a healthcare worker with PCR-confirmed SARS-CoV-2 infection or an uninfected control (not recorded which).

This clonotype was found a few times. J is TRBJ2-3 and V is TRBV7-9; D is possibly TRBD1 or TRBD2 (5 bases each). The CDR3 loop spans 16 amino acids. Trimming stripped 2 bases from V and 3 bases from J, with 15 bases between. CDR1 and CDR2 from the germline V gene are SEHNR and FQNEAQ (reference sequence). In DNA, the CDR3 is TGTGCCAGCAGCTTAACCGGGGCGCAGGTGACAGATACGCAGTATTTT. Translating it yields CASSLTGAQVTDTQYF.

This clonotype was recorded many times. The junction does not match germline at one end; this may be a read error. The chain couples TRBV28 to TRBJ1-4, with 8 bases fitting TRBD1. Germline V CDR1 and CDR2: MDHEN, SYDVKM. The CDR3 is 15 amino acids. CDR3 coding DNA: TGTGCCAGCAGTCTATGGACAGGGAGTAATGAAAAACTGTTTTTT. Translated: CASSLWTGSNEKLFF.

The chain has TRBV5-4 and TRBJ1-1; D gene unclear. CDR1 and CDR2 from the germline V gene are SGHNT and YYREEE (reference sequence). V was trimmed by 5 bases and J by 3 bases, leaving 11 bases between them. There are 13 residues in the CDR3. The CDR3 sequence is CASRPEMDTEAFF. The CDR3 bases are TGTGCCAGCAGGCCCGAGATGGACACTGAAGCTTTCTTT.

The chain is built from TRBV7-2 and TRBJ2-3; 7 bases fit TRBD2. V lost 0 bases to trimming and J lost 4 bases; unmatched junction nucleotides: 7. Looked up from germline, CDR1 is SGHTA and CDR2 is FQGNSA. CDR3 size: 16 residues. The CDR3 reads CASSLALAEQADTQYF. CDR3 coding DNA: TGTGCCAGCAGCTTAGCTCTAGCGGAACAAGCAGATACGCAGTATTTT.

This clonotype was seen a handful of times. The genes are TRBV6-1 and TRBJ2-7, with D maybe TRBD1 (5 bases). The CDR3 spans 14 residues. Germline CDR1 is MNHNS and CDR2 is SASEGT. Trimming stripped 10 bases from V and 2 bases from J, with 18 bases between. The CDR3 DNA follows: TGTGCCACCTCGTTGGGGCTTGGCCCCTACGAGCAGTACTTC. This encodes CATSLGLGPYEQYF.

This clonotype was counted a few times. This chain connects TRBV3-1 to TRBJ2-4; 9 bases agree with TRBD1. The CDR3 has 14 residues. Per germline, CDR1 LGHDT and CDR2 YNNKEL (reference sequence). After removal of 5 bases from V and 7 bases from J, the junction contained 6 bases not matched to a gene. In nucleotides, the CDR3 is TGTGCCAGCAGCTCAGGGGACAGGGTGAACATTCAGTACTTC. Translated: CASSSGDRVNIQYF.

The sample holds many counts of this clonotype. The chain recombines TRBV5-6 with TRBJ2-7; 7 bases line up with TRBD1. Germline V gene lookup returns CDR1 SGHDT and CDR2 YYEEEE. The CDR3 spans 14 residues. Unmatched junction bases numbered 6, after V lost 4 bases and J lost 2 bases. DNA of the CDR3: TGTGCCAGCAGCCAACAGGGGATTACCTACGAGCAGTACTTC. Its protein product is CASSQQGITYEQYF.

This clonotype was found many times. V is TRBV7-9 and J is TRBJ1-2; 8 nucleotides agree with TRBD1. Germline assignment: CDR1 SEHNR and CDR2 FQNEAQ (reference sequence). V lost 5 bases to trimming and J lost 3 bases; unmatched junction nucleotides: 8. The CDR3 covers 15 residues. The CDR3 DNA reads as TGTGCCAGCAGCCCAGGGGACAGGATAGACTATGGCTACACCTTC. It is translated as CASSPGDRIDYGYTF.

This clonotype was observed at least ten times. The V gene is TRBV20-1, the J gene TRBJ1-1; D is undetermined. The CDR3 loop spans 13 amino acids. The V and J ends lost 3 bases and 7 bases respectively, with 15 bases between them. Germline CDR1 is DFQATT and CDR2 is SNEGSKA (reference sequence). CDR3 in amino acids: CSASNSLLGEAFF. The CDR3 bases are TGCAGTGCTAGTAACAGCCTCCTAGGTGAAGCTTTCTTT.

This clonotype was detected a few times. The rearrangement links TRBV12-5 to TRBJ2-2, with 7 bases identical to TRBD1. From germline, CDR1 is LGHNT and CDR2 FRNRAP. J lost 5 bases, V lost 3 bases, and 12 bases had no gene match. CDR3 length: 17 amino acids. The CDR3 loop reads CASGLDPGQKRTGELFF. The CDR3 DNA follows: TGTGCTAGTGGTTTAGACCCGGGACAGAAAAGGACCGGGGAGCTGTTTTTT.

The rearrangement links TRBV29-1 to TRBJ2-7; the D call may be TRBD1 or TRBD2 (5 bases each). V gave up 0 bases and J gave up 1 base, with 13 bases separating them. There are 15 residues in the CDR3. Germline V lookup: CDR1 SQVTM, CDR2 ANQGSEA. CDR3 sequence: CSVEDRGRQSYEQYF. In DNA form, the CDR3 reads TGCAGCGTTGAAGATCGGGGCAGACAATCCTACGAGCAGTACTTC.

The sample holds many counts of this clonotype. The CDR3 protein is CAWSVRHRDYGYTF. The CDR3 bases are TGTGCCTGGAGCGTACGCCACAGGGACTATGGCTACACCTTC. This rearrangement joins TRBV30 to TRBJ1-2, with D perhaps matching TRBD1 (6 bases). The V gene's germline CDR1 is GTSNPN and CDR2 SVGIG (reference sequence). V shed 3 bases and J shed 3 bases, with 14 bases lying between them. This CDR3 comprises 14 residues.

This chain uses TRBV7-7 with TRBJ1-2; 8 bases are a match to TRBD1. The ends lost 2 bases at V and 8 bases at J; junction bases unmatched: 19. Per the germline V gene, CDR1 is SSHAT and CDR2 is FNYEAQ (reference sequence). This CDR3 spans 18 amino acids. The CDR3 sequence: CASSLFELSPGGAAGYTF. The CDR3 DNA follows: TGTGCCAGCAGCTTATTTGAATTGTCACCAGGGGGCGCGGCCGGCTACACCTTC. The variable domain in full, with the rest retrieved from reference TRBV7-7 and TRBJ1-2, is GAGVSQSPRYKVTKRGQDVTLRCDPISSHATLYWYQQALGQGPEFLTYFNYEAQPDKSGLPSDRFSAERPEGSISTLTIQRTEQRDSAMYRCASSLFELSPGGAAGYTFGSGTRLTVV.

This clonotype was counted ten times or more. This chain uses TRBV7-3 with TRBJ2-1; 8 nucleotides line up with TRBD2. The J segment lost 4 bases and the V segment lost 5 bases, leaving 10 bases of the junction unmatched. CDR3 length: 16 residues. CDR1 and CDR2 (germline): SGHTA, FQGTGA. CDR3 bases: TGTGCCAGCAGCCCAGCGGTGCTAGCGGGTTACAATGAGCAGTTCTTC. Translating gives CASSPAVLAGYNEQFF.

This clonotype was detected many times. The chain recombines TRBV7-3 with TRBJ2-7; 9 nucleotides agree with TRBD2. The CDR3 is made up of 15 amino acids. The V segment lost 5 bases and the J segment 2 bases; nucleotides outside the gene matches: 7. Germline V CDR1 and CDR2: SGHTA, FQGTGA. The CDR3 here is CASSLSGGKTYEQYF. CDR3 coding DNA: TGTGCCAGCAGCCTTAGCGGGGGAAAAACCTACGAGCAGTACTTC.

This clonotype appeared a few times. The chain couples TRBV5-1 to TRBJ2-2; D not certain. This CDR3 region has 13 residues. From germline, CDR1 is SGHRS and CDR2 YFSETQ. V was pared by 6 bases and J by 0 bases, with 6 bases between. The CDR3 region has the DNA TGCGCCAGCATACAGACGAACACCGGGGAGCTGTTTTTT. Amino acids: CASIQTNTGELFF.

This clonotype was detected ten times or more. The J gene is TRBJ1-4, the V gene TRBV9; D unresolved. The germline V gene encodes CDR1 SGDLS and CDR2 YYNGEE. Between the trimmed V and J ends, which lost 4 bases and 8 bases, there was a span of 15 bases. CDR3 length: 14 residues. The chain's CDR3 is CASSPGYSSEKLFF. CDR3 bases: TGTGCCAGCAGCCCCGGGTACTCTAGCGAAAAACTGTTTTTT.

About this clonotype: A read error may explain this, as a much larger clone is one base away. The chain carries TRBV27 and TRBJ2-5; 7 bases fit TRBD2. The germline CDR1 and CDR2 sequences are MNHEY and SMNVEV (reference sequence). The V and J ends lost 6 bases and 6 bases, in that order; junction bases with no gene match: 13. The CDR3 runs to 15 residues. CDR3 amino acids: CASRSMIERGKTQYF. For the CDR3, the DNA is TGTGCCAGCAGATCCATGATAGAGCGGGGAAAGACCCAGTACTTC.

At least ten counts were recorded for this clonotype. The chain combines TRBV20-1 with TRBJ1-4; 7 positions agree with TRBD1. CDR3 size: 16 residues. Germline values: CDR1 DFQATT, CDR2 SNEGSKA (reference sequence). Germline trimming cut 1 base from V and 2 bases from J; bases unmatched to any gene: 7. CDR3 DNA sequence: TGCAGTGCTAGAGCTACAGGGGTGGCTACTAATGAAAAACTGTTTTTT. Protein: CSARATGVATNEKLFF.

The table lists this clonotype with a few counts. The CDR3 DNA sequence: TGTGCCAGCTACCCGCCCCAGGGACCACCTTTTAGCACAGATACGCAGTATTTT. Amino acid sequence: CASYPPQGPPFSTDTQYF. This chain links TRBV7-9 with TRBJ2-3; D possibly matches TRBD1 or TRBD2 (5 bases each). Germline lookup yields CDR1 SEHNR and CDR2 FQNEAQ (reference sequence). Trimming took 8 bases from V and 0 from J, leaving 24 bases between them. CDR3 length: 18 residues.

In its sample, this clonotype was seen a few times. This sequence joins TRBV7-9 and TRBJ1-6; perhaps TRBD1 as D (5 bases). This CDR3 is built from 15 residues. Trimming removed 0 bases at V and 7 bases at J, with 10 bases between. Germline V gene lookup returns CDR1 SEHNR and CDR2 FQNEAQ (reference sequence). The CDR3: CASSLASGTNSPLHF. CDR3 nucleotide sequence: TGTGCCAGCAGCTTAGCGTCAGGGACGAATTCACCCCTCCACTTT. The full variable domain, its missing parts supplied by reference TRBV7-9 and TRBJ1-6, is DTGVSQNPRHKITKRGQNVTFRCDPISEHNRLYWYRQTLGQGPEFLTYFQNEAQLEKSRLLSDRFSAERPKGSFSTLEIQRTEQGDSAMYLCASSLASGTNSPLHFGNGTRLTVT.

The genes are TRBV12-3 or TRBV12-4 and TRBJ2-1; 11 nucleotides line up with TRBD2. The CDR3 length is 15 residues. J was trimmed by 10 bases and V by 2 bases; bases with no gene match: 7. CDR3 region: CASSLSSSGGNEQFF. DNA of the CDR3: TGTGCCAGCAGTTTATCTTCTAGCGGGGGGAACGAGCAGTTCTTC.

V usage is TRBV4-2 and J usage is TRBJ2-2; the D is unclear. Germline CDR1 reads LGHNA; CDR2 reads YNFKEQ. This CDR3 has 16 residues. V gave up 0 bases and J gave up 3 bases, with 11 bases separating them. The CDR3 coding sequence is TGTGCCAGCAGCCAAGATCCAGAAGCGTACACCGGGGAGCTGTTTTTT. This translates into CASSQDPEAYTGELFF.

There are many counts of this clonotype. This chain uses TRBV18 with TRBJ2-7, with a weak D call TRBD2 (7 bases). This CDR3 has 14 residues. V was trimmed by 3 bases and J by 3 bases, leaving 12 bases between them. CDR1 and CDR2 from the germline V gene are KGHSH and LQKENI. CDR3 protein: CASSPRGADYEQYF. In DNA, the CDR3 is TGTGCCAGCTCACCCCGGGGGGCCGACTACGAGCAGTACTTC.

The gene calls are TRBV12-3 or TRBV12-4 and TRBJ1-2; D gene unclear. V shed 1 base and J shed 8 bases, with 11 bases lying between them. The length of the CDR3 is 13 residues. The CDR3 bases are TGTGCCAGCAGTTTAGGGGGATTCCGAGGCTACACCTTC. This translates into CASSLGGFRGYTF.

This clonotype was observed at least ten times. CDR3 bases: TGTGCCAGCAGCCAGGACCTCTACGAGCAGTACTTC. As protein: CASSQDLYEQYF. The genes are TRBV3-1 and TRBJ2-7; D is unresolved. The CDR3 has 12 residues. Trimming cost V 3 bases and J 3 bases, with 6 bases left between them. Germline V gene lookup returns CDR1 LGHDT and CDR2 YNNKEL (reference sequence).